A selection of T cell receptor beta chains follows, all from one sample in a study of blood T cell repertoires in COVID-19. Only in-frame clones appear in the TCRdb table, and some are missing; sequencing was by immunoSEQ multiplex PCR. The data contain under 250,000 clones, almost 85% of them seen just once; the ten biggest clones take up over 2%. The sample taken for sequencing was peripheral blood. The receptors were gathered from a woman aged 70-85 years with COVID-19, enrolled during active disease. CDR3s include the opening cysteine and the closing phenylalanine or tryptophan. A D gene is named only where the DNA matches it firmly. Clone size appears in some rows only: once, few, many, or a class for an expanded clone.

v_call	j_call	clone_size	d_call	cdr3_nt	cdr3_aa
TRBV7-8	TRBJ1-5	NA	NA	TGTGCCAGCAGCTTGGGAGTAATCGCGAATCAGCCCCAGCATTTT	CASSLGVIANQPQHF
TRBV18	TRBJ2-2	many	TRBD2	TGTGCCAGCTCACCACCGGTTAGCGGGAGAGGCGGGGAGCTGTTTTTT	CASSPPVSGRGGELFF
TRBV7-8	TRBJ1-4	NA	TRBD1	TGTGCCAGCAGCACCGGGACAGGGGAATCTAATGAAAAACTGTTTTTT	CASSTGTGESNEKLFF
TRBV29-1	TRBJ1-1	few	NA	TGCAGCGTTGTGATTGTCCAGTACACTGAAGCTTTCTTT	CSVVIVQYTEAFF
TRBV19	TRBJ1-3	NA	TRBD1	TGTGCCAGTAGTGGTGCGGGACAGGGGGCGCGCCCTGGAAACACCATATATTTT	CASSGAGQGARPGNTIYF
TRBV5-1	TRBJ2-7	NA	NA	TGCGCCAGCAGCTTGGATGGACAGTTCTCCTACGAGCAGTACTTC	CASSLDGQFSYEQYF
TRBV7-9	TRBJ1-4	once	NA	TGTGCCAGCAGTTTAACCGGGGGTACTAATGAAAAACTGTTTTTT	CASSLTGGTNEKLFF
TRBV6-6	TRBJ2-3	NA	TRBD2	TGTGCCAGCCACCCGGGGGGAGGCCGGGCAGATACGCAGTATTTT	CASHPGGGRADTQYF
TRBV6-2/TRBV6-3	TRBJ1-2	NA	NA	TGTGCCAGCAGTCCCTACCCGACAGCCATCTATGGCTACACCTTC	CASSPYPTAIYGYTF
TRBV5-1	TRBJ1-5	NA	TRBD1	TGCGCCAGCAGCCAAGGGGGCGCGGGTCAGCCCCAGCATTTT	CASSQGGAGQPQHF